This T cell receptor (beta chain) was captured by sequencing in a study of cytomegalovirus exposure and HLA in healthy donors. Study-wide results and caveats: Analyses of presence/absence relied on an assumption of roughly uniform sequencing depth across donors.

A word on this clone: The target antigen is unknown.

This CDR3 has 14 residues. Trimming removed 0 bases from V and 4 bases from J, with 9 bases in between. In germline, CDR1 is MNHNY, CDR2 SVGAGI (reference sequence). PCR employed 60 Vbeta and 13 Jbeta primers. Profiled with immunoSEQ multiplex PCR; TCRdb holds only in-frame clones, not every one. The sample lists 100,000 to 150,000 clones, 75% to 80% occurring once. Sequences were obtained from PBMCs. This chain links TRBV6-6 with TRBJ1-1, with no clear D. This clonotype originated in a middle-aged woman in good health and CMV-seronegative. As DNA, the CDR3 is TGTGCCAGCAGTTACTCCGACGGGAGCACTGAAGCTTTCTTT. As protein: CASSYSDGSTEAFF.